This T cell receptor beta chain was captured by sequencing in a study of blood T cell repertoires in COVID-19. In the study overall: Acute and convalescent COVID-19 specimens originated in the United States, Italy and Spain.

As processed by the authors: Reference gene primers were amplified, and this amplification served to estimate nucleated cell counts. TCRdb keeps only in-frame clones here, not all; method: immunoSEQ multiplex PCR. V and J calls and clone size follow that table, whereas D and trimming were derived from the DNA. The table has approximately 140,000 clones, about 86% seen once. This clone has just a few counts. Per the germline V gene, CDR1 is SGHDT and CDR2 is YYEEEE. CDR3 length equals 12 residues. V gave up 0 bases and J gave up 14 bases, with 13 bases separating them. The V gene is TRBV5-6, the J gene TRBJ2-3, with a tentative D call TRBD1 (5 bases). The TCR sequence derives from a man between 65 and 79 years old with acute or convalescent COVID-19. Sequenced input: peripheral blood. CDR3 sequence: CASSLGGTAWYF. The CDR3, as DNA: TGTGCCAGCAGCTTGGGGGGCACAGCATGGTATTTT. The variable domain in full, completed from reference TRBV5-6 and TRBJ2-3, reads DAGVTQSPTHLIKTRGQQVTLRCSPKSGHDTVSWYQQALGQGPQFIFQYYEEEERQRGNFPDRFSGHQFPNYSSELNVNALLLGDSALYLCASSLGGTAWYFGPGTRLTVL.